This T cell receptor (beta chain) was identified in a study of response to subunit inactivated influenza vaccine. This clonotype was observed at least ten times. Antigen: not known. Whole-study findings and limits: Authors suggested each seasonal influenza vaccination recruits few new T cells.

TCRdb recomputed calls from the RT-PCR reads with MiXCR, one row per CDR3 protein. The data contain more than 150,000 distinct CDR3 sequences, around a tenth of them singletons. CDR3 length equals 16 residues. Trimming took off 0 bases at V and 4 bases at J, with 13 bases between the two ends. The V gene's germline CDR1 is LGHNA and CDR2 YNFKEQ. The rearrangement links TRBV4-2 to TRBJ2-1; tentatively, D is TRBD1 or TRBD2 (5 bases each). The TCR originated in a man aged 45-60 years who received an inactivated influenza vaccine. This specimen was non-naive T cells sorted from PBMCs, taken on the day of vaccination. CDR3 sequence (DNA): TGTGCCAGCAGCCAAGATCGGGACGGTACTTACAATGAGCAGTTCTTC. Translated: CASSQDRDGTYNEQFF.